What follows describes a single T cell receptor beta chain. As yet, its antigen is unknown. The time point: baseline, week 1 (first vaccination visit). Sample treatment: pre-vaccination baseline after standard-of-care therapy. The source of the sample is a study of a mutant IDH1 vaccine in newly diagnosed glioma. The overall study: Treatment recipients were approximately 60% male and about 40% female, and their mean age was approximately 42 years. Previous treatment comprised radiotherapy, temozolomide, or both, mostly both.

Study-level points and caveats: Immune responses induced by vaccination arose in 93.3% of the patients.

The table came from immunoSEQ multiplex PCR; TCRdb's copy has only in-frame clones and leaves some out. The sample yields about 69,000 clones, 80% to 90% seen once. The CDR3 totals 14 residues. Unmatched junction bases numbered 4, after V lost 2 bases and J lost 5 bases. Germline CDR1 SGDLS, CDR2 YYNGEE. The clonotype originates from a man aged 25 to 40 with glioma. The chain recombines TRBV9 with TRBJ2-1; TRBD1 agrees at 7 bases. This specimen was PBMCs, taken from a glioma patient treated with radiotherapy, temozolomide or both. The CDR3 bases are TGTGCCAGCAGCGTTTCCGGGACAGACAATGAGCAGTTCTTC. Amino acid sequence: CASSVSGTDNEQFF.